This is a list of T cell receptor beta chains from one sample in a study of cytomegalovirus exposure and HLA in healthy donors. Sequencing was performed with immunoSEQ multiplex PCR; in TCRdb, only in-frame clones are kept and a portion is missing. The repertoire consists of 100,000 to 150,000 clones, with 65% to 90% occurring once and the leading ten covering around 0.67%. Input material: PBMCs. The source of these receptors is a man aged 18 to 29 in good health and CMV-seronegative. CDR3s include the opening cysteine and the closing phenylalanine or tryptophan. The order of the fields is J gene, V gene, D gene, clone size, CDR3 protein, CDR3 DNA. A D gene is named only where the DNA matches it firmly. For some rows the clone size is stated as once, few or many, or as a class when expanded; others skip it.

>TRBJ2-1|TRBV15|TRBD2|NA
CATSRDPQRGYNEQFF
TGTGCCACCAGCAGAGACCCCCAGCGGGGCTACAATGAGCAGTTCTTC
>TRBJ2-5|TRBV5-1|NA|NA
CASSLSGVQETQYF
TGCGCCAGCAGCTTGTCAGGTGTACAAGAGACCCAGTACTTC
>TRBJ1-5|TRBV27|TRBD1|NA
CASRKLTGISLGNQPQHF
TGTGCCAGCAGAAAACTGACAGGGATATCGCTTGGCAATCAGCCCCAGCATTTT
>TRBJ2-7|TRBV5-1|TRBD1|NA
CASSLPGGIDEQYF
TGCGCCAGCAGCTTGCCAGGGGGCATCGACGAGCAGTACTTC
>TRBJ2-5|TRBV7-8|NA|NA
CATRGGEETQYF
TGTGCCACCCGAGGGGGGGAAGAGACCCAGTACTTC
>TRBJ1-1|TRBV7-9|TRBD1|NA
CASSTRQGMNTEAFF
TGTGCCAGCAGCACAAGACAGGGAATGAACACTGAAGCTTTCTTT
>TRBJ1-1|TRBV4-3|TRBD1|NA
CASSPEQGFEVPATEAFF
TGCGCCAGCAGCCCCGAACAGGGGTTTGAGGTGCCAGCGACTGAAGCTTTCTTT
>TRBJ1-1|TRBV6-4|TRBD1|NA
CASREDRGFTEAFF
TGTGCCAGCAGGGAAGACAGGGGTTTCACTGAAGCTTTCTTT
>TRBJ1-5|TRBV7-9|NA|NA
CASSLGQGINQPQHF
TGTGCCAGCAGCCTAGGGCAGGGGATCAATCAGCCCCAGCATTTT
>TRBJ2-7|TRBV10-3|NA|NA
CAISDDRSSYEQYF
TGTGCCATCAGTGACGACAGGAGCTCCTACGAGCAGTACTTC
>TRBJ1-1|TRBV11-3|NA|NA
CASSRGGQGNTEAFF
TGTGCCAGCAGCCGGGGGGGGCAAGGAAACACTGAAGCTTTCTTT
>TRBJ1-6|TRBV15|NA|NA
CATSRELLGASPLHF
TGTGCCACCAGCAGAGAGCTACTTGGGGCTTCACCCCTCCACTTT
>TRBJ2-5|TRBV27|NA|once
CASRTDEETQYF
TGTGCCAGCAGGACAGACGAAGAGACCCAGTACTTC
>TRBJ1-2|TRBV5-6|TRBD1|NA
CASSFGQGNYGYTF
TGTGCCAGCAGCTTCGGACAGGGTAACTATGGCTACACCTTC
>TRBJ2-5|TRBV5-4|NA|NA
CASSLDSETQYF
TGTGCCAGCAGCTTGGACTCAGAGACCCAGTACTTC
>TRBJ1-1|TRBV2|NA|NA
CASGGTRTPEAFF
TGTGCCAGCGGCGGCACTCGAACACCTGAAGCTTTCTTT
>TRBJ2-1|TRBV4-2|TRBD1|once
CASSLDRVEQFF
TGTGCCAGCAGCCTAGACAGGGTTGAGCAGTTCTTC
>TRBJ1-1|TRBV5-1|NA|few
CASSLPGDTEAFF
TGCGCCAGCAGCTTGCCAGGGGACACTGAAGCTTTCTTT
>TRBJ1-1|TRBV7-6|NA|few
CASLLRAHTEAFF
TGTGCCAGCCTACTTCGAGCCCACACTGAAGCTTTCTTT
>TRBJ1-6|TRBV6-4|TRBD1|once
CASSDRTGGRNSPLHF
TGTGCCAGCAGTGACCGGACAGGGGGCAGGAATTCACCCCTCCACTTT
>TRBJ2-1|TRBV27|NA|NA
CASSRLVDPDEQFF
TGTGCCAGCAGCCGACTAGTCGATCCGGATGAGCAGTTCTTC
>TRBJ1-1|TRBV10-1|TRBD1|NA
CASRASSQGDTEAFF
TGCGCCAGCAGGGCGTCGTCCCAGGGGGACACTGAAGCTTTCTTT
>TRBJ2-3|TRBV4-2|NA|NA
CASSQVQGTDTQYF
TGTGCCAGCAGCCAAGTCCAGGGCACAGATACGCAGTATTTT
>TRBJ2-3|TRBV9|NA|once
CASSVTSVFADTQYF
TGTGCCAGCAGCGTAACTTCTGTATTCGCAGATACGCAGTATTTT
>TRBJ1-5|TRBV27|NA|NA
CASSFGGGRQPQHF
TGTGCCAGCAGTTTCGGCGGGGGAAGGCAGCCCCAGCATTTT
>TRBJ2-3|TRBV2|NA|NA
CASIVGLVGFVDTQYF
TGTGCCAGCATAGTGGGGCTAGTGGGGTTTGTGGATACGCAGTATTTT
>TRBJ1-4|TRBV5-1|TRBD1|few
CASSPDRGNEKLFF
TGCGCCAGCAGCCCTGACAGGGGTAATGAAAAACTGTTTTTT
>TRBJ1-6|TRBV10-3|NA|NA
CAISEQLNSPLHF
TGTGCCATCAGTGAACAGCTAAATTCACCCCTCCACTTT
>TRBJ2-5|TRBV6-5|NA|few
CASSYSLALMEETQYF
TGTGCCAGCAGTTATTCCCTAGCCCTTATGGAAGAGACCCAGTACTTC
>TRBJ1-5|TRBV11-1|NA|NA
CASSTDRNQPQHF
TGTGCCAGCAGCACGGACAGAAATCAGCCCCAGCATTTT
>TRBJ1-3|TRBV5-4|NA|NA
CASSPREGNTIYF
TGTGCCAGCAGCCCGAGGGAAGGAAACACCATATATTTT
>TRBJ2-7|TRBV15|NA|NA
CATSRHLGESPYYEQYF
TGTGCCACCAGCAGACACCTGGGCGAGTCTCCCTATTACGAGCAGTACTTC
>TRBJ1-3|TRBV7-2|NA|NA
CASALSQGSSGNTIYF
TGTGCCAGCGCGCTATCCCAGGGTAGCTCTGGAAACACCATATATTTT
>TRBJ2-7|TRBV6-5|NA|NA
CASSYLTGGHYEQYF
TGTGCCAGCAGTTATTTAACGGGCGGACACTACGAGCAGTACTTC
>TRBJ2-7|TRBV6-5|NA|NA
CASSYSSRAEQYF
TGTGCCAGCAGTTACTCGAGCAGGGCCGAGCAGTACTTC
>TRBJ1-6|TRBV29-1|TRBD1|NA
CSVTGPGQGHNSPLHF
TGCAGCGTTACCGGGCCGGGACAGGGTCATAATTCACCCCTCCACTTT
>TRBJ1-2|TRBV30|TRBD1|few
CAWYRDRVFNYGYTF
TGTGCCTGGTATCGGGACAGGGTTTTTAACTATGGCTACACCTTC
>TRBJ1-3|TRBV5-8|NA|once
CASSPGFSGAGNTIYF
TGTGCCAGCAGCCCCGGGTTCTCGGGAGCTGGAAACACCATATATTTT
>TRBJ1-2|TRBV6-5|NA|NA
CASSYSEETVYF
TGTGCCAGCAGTTACTCTGAGGAGACAGTCTACTTC
>TRBJ1-5|TRBV5-1|NA|NA
CASKAGGGNQPQHF
TGCGCCAGCAAAGCGGGAGGTGGCAATCAGCCCCAGCATTTT
>TRBJ1-2|TRBV27|NA|NA
CASSRTEPGVSWNGYGYTF
TGTGCCAGCAGTCGGACGGAGCCGGGAGTAAGCTGGAATGGCTATGGCTACACCTTC
>TRBJ1-1|TRBV7-9|NA|NA
CASTQRTENTEAFF
TGTGCCAGCACCCAAAGGACAGAGAACACTGAAGCTTTCTTT
>TRBJ1-6|TRBV4-3|NA|few
CASSQWGDRDNSPLHF
TGCGCCAGCAGCCAATGGGGGGATAGGGACAATTCACCCCTCCACTTT
>TRBJ2-5|TRBV9|TRBD2|NA
CASSGPIAGTPETQYF
TGTGCCAGCAGCGGACCTATAGCGGGAACCCCAGAGACCCAGTACTTC
>TRBJ1-4|TRBV30|TRBD1|once
CAWSVIGTVKEKLFF
TGTGCCTGGAGTGTAATCGGGACAGTTAAGGAAAAACTGTTTTTT
>TRBJ1-1|TRBV29-1|TRBD1|NA
CSEIQFRDREDTEAFF
TGCAGCGAGATTCAATTCCGGGACAGGGAGGACACTGAAGCTTTCTTT
>TRBJ1-2|TRBV6-5|TRBD1|once
CASSRHDRENYGYTF
TGTGCCAGCAGTCGCCACGACAGGGAAAACTATGGCTACACCTTC
>TRBJ2-1|TRBV4-3|NA|few
CASSQVFRDEQFF
TGCGCCAGCAGCCAAGTGTTTCGGGATGAGCAGTTCTTC
>TRBJ2-7|TRBV4-3|NA|NA
CASSQDRLHEQYF
TGCGCCAGCAGCCAAGATCGACTGCACGAGCAGTACTTC
>TRBJ2-2|TRBV6-5|NA|NA
CASSYLQVSNTGELFF
TGTGCCAGCAGTTACCTACAGGTCTCGAACACCGGGGAGCTGTTTTTT
>TRBJ2-7|TRBV29-1|TRBD2|NA
CSVVSLGRGGIQQYF
TGCAGCGTTGTTTCTTTAGGGCGGGGGGGCATCCAGCAGTACTTC
>TRBJ1-5|TRBV5-1|NA|once
CASSLDPGDQPQHF
TGCGCCAGCAGCTTGGATCCAGGGGATCAGCCCCAGCATTTT
>TRBJ1-2|TRBV6-4|TRBD1|few
CASSQTGDYGYTF
TGTGCCAGCAGCCAAACAGGGGACTATGGCTACACCTTC
>TRBJ2-7|TRBV7-9|TRBD1|NA
CASSLASRGFGAYEQYF
TGTGCCAGCAGCTTAGCGTCCAGGGGGTTTGGGGCCTACGAGCAGTACTTC
>TRBJ2-7|TRBV11-2|NA|NA
CASSLVLFYEQYF
TGTGCCAGCAGCTTAGTTCTGTTCTACGAGCAGTACTTC
>TRBJ2-3|TRBV7-2|TRBD2|NA
CASSFLGSGGTDTQYF
TGTGCCAGCAGCTTCCTGGGTAGCGGGGGGACAGATACGCAGTATTTT
>TRBJ2-7|TRBV13|NA|NA
CASSFGQGGGEQYF
TGTGCCAGCAGCTTTGGGCAGGGTGGTGGGGAGCAGTACTTC
>TRBJ1-5|TRBV5-1|NA|NA
CASSPEGVSNQPQHF
TGCGCCAGCAGCCCCGAAGGGGTTAGCAATCAGCCCCAGCATTTT
>TRBJ2-5|TRBV19|NA|NA
CASSITGIQETQYF
TGTGCCAGTAGTATCACGGGGATTCAAGAGACCCAGTACTTC
>TRBJ1-1|TRBV4-1|NA|once
CASSQVRVNTEAFF
TGCGCCAGCAGCCAGGTTAGAGTGAACACTGAAGCTTTCTTT